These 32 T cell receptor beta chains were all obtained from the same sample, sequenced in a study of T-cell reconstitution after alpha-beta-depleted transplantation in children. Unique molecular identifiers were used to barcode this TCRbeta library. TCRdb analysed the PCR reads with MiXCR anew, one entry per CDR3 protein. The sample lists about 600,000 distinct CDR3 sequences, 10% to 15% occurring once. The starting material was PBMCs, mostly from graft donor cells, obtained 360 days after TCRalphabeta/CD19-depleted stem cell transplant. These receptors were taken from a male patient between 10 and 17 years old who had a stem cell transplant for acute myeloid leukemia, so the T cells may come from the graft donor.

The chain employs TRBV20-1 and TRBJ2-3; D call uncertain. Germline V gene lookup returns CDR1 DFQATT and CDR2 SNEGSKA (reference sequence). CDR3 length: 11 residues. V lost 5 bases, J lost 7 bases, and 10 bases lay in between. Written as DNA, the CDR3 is TGCAGTGCTTGGTCTCGGAATACGCAGTATTTT. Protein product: CSAWSRNTQYF.

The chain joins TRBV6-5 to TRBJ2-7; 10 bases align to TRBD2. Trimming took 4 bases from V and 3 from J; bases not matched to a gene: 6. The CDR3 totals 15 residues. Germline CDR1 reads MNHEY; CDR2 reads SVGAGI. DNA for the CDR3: TGTGCCAGCAGTTCTAGCGGGAGCGGAGACTACGAGCAGTACTTC. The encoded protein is CASSSSGSGDYEQYF.

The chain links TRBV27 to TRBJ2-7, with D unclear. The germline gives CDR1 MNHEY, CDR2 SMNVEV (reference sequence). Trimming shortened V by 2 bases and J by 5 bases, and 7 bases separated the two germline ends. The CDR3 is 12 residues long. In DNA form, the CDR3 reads TGTGCCAGCAGTTTAATAGGTAACGAGCAGTACTTC. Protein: CASSLIGNEQYF.

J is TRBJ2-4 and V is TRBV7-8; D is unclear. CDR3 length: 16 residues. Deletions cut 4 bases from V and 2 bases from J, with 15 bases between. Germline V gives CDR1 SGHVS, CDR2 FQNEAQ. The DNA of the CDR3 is TGTGCCAGCAGCTCTCGGGCCCGCAGCCCCAAAAACATTCAGTACTTC. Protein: CASSSRARSPKNIQYF.

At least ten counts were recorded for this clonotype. DNA of the CDR3: TGTGCCAGCAGCCTCGCCATTTTGGTTGGTGAGCAGTACTTC. Translated: CASSLAILVGEQYF. V gene TRBV11-2 combines with J gene TRBJ2-7; no definite D call. CDR3 size: 14 residues. Between the trimmed V and J ends, which lost 5 bases and 7 bases, there was a span of 18 bases. Per germline, CDR1 SGHAT and CDR2 FQNNGV.

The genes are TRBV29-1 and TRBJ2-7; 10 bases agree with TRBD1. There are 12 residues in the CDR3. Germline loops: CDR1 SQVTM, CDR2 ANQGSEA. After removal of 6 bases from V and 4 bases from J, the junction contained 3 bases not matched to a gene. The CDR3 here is CSVGQGQYEQYF. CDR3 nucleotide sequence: TGCAGCGTGGGACAGGGGCAGTACGAGCAGTACTTC.

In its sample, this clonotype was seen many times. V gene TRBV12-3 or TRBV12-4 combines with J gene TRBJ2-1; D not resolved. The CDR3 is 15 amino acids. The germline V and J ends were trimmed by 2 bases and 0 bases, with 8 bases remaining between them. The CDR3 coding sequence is TGTGCCAGCAGTTTATCTGCTAGCTCCTACAATGAGCAGTTCTTC. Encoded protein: CASSLSASSYNEQFF.

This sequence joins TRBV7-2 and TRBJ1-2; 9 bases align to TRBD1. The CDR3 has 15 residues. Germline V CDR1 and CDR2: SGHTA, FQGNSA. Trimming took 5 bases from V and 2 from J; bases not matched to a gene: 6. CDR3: CASSIGQGRNYGYTF. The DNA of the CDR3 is TGTGCCAGCAGCATCGGACAGGGGCGAAACTATGGCTACACCTTC.

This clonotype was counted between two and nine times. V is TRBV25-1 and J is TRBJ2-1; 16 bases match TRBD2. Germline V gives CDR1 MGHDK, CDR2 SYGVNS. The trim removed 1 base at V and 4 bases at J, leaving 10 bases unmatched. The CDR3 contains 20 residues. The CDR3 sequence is CASSEFVMGLAGGPYNEQFF. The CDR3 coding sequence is TGTGCCAGCAGTGAATTTGTGATGGGACTAGCGGGAGGGCCTTACAATGAGCAGTTCTTC.

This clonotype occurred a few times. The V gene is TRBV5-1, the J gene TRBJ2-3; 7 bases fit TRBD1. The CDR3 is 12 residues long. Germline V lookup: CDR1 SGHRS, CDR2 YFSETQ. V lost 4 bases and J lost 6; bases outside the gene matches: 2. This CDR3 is CASSARGDTQYF. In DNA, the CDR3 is TGCGCCAGCAGCGCCAGGGGGGATACGCAGTATTTT.

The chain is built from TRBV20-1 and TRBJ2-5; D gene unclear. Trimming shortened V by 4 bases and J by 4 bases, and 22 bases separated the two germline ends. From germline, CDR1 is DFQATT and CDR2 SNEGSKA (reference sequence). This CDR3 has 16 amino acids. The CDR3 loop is CSATAGPNPARETQYF. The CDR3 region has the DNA TGCAGTGCTACAGCAGGTCCAAATCCGGCTCGAGAGACCCAGTACTTC.

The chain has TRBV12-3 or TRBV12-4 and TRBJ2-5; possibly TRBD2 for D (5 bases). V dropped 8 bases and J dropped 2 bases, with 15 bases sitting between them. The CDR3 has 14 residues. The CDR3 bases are TGTGCCAGCGGACGCGGGTCTGGGCAAGAGACCCAGTACTTC. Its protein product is CASGRGSGQETQYF.

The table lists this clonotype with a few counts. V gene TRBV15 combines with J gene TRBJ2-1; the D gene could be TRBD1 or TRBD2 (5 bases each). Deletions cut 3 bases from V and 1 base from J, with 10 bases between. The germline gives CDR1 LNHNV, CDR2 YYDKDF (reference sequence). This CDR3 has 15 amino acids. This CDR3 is CATSSGRQSYNEQFF. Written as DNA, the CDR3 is TGTGCCACCAGCAGTGGGAGACAGTCCTACAATGAGCAGTTCTTC.

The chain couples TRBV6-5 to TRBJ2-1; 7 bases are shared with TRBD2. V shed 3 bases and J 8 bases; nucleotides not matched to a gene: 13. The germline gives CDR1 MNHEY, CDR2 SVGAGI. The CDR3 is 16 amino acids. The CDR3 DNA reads TGTGCCAGCAGTTATGCCGGGACCTGGGGGAGGGATGAGCAGTTCTTC. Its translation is CASSYAGTWGRDEQFF.

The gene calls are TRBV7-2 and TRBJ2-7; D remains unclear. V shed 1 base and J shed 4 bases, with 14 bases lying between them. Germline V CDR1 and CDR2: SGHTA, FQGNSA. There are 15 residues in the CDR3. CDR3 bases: TGTGCCAGCAGCTTAGTTTCTAATAGCAGGTACGAGCAGTACTTC. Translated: CASSLVSNSRYEQYF. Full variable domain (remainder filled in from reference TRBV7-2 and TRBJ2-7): GAGVSQSPSNKVTEKGKDVELRCDPISGHTALYWYRQSLGQGLEFLIYFQGNSAPDKSGLPSDRFSAERTGGSVSTLTIQRTQQEDSAVYLCASSLVSNSRYEQYFGPGTRLTVT.

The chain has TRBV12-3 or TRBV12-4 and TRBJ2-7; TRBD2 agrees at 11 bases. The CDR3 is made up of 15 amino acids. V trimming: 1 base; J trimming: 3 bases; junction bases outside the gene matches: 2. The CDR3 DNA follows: TGTGCCAGCAGTTTAGGACTAGCGGGGCACTACGAGCAGTACTTC. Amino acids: CASSLGLAGHYEQYF.

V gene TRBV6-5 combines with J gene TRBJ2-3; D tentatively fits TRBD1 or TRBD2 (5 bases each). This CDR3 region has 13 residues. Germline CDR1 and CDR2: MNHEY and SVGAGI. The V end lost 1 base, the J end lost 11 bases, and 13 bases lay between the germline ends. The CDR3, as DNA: TGTGCCAGCAGTTACTTGGGACCAACCATGCAGTATTTT. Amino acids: CASSYLGPTMQYF.

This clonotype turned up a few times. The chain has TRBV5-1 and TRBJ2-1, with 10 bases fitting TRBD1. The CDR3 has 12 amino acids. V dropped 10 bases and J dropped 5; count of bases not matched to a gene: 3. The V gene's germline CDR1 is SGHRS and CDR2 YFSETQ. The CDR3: CAAGQGDNEQFF. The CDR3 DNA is TGCGCCGCCGGACAGGGGGACAATGAGCAGTTCTTC.

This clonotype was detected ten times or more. As DNA, the CDR3 is TGTGCCAGCAGCTTAGACCAGCCTCGTCCGGGTGCCTACGAGCAGTACTTC. This gives the protein CASSLDQPRPGAYEQYF. This chain connects TRBV5-5 to TRBJ2-7; D remains unclear. This CDR3 is 17 amino acids long. Germline lookup yields CDR1 SGHKS and CDR2 YYEKEE (reference sequence). V lost 2 bases and J 2 bases, leaving 20 bases between the germline ends.

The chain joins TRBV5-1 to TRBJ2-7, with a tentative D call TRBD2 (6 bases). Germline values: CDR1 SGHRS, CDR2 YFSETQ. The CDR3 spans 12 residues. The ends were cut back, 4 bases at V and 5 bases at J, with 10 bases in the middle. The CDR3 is CASSAGFDEQYF. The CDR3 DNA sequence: TGCGCCAGCAGCGCGGGGTTCGACGAGCAGTACTTC.

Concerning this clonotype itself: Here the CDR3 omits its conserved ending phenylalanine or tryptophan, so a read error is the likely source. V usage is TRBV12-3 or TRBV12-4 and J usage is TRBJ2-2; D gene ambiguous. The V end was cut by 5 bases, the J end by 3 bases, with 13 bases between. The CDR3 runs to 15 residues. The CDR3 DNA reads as TGTGCCAGCAGTCTAAGGGTTCTTTACACCGGGGAGCTGTTTCTT. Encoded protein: CASSLRVLYTGELFL.

The CDR3 DNA reads TGTGCCAGCACCCATTCCTACGAGCAGTACTTC. It codes for CASTHSYEQYF. This sequence joins TRBV28 and TRBJ2-7; D remains ambiguous. Looked up from germline, CDR1 is MDHEN and CDR2 is SYDVKM. The CDR3 is 11 amino acids. Deletions cut 7 bases from V and 1 base from J, with 5 bases between.

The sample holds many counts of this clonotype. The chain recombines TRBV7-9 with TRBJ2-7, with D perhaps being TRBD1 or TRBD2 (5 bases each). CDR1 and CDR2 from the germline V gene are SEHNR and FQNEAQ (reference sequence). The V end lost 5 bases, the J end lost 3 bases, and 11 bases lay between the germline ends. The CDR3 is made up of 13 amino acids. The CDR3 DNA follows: TGTGCCAGCAGCCCAAGGGGAGTCTACGAGCAGTACTTC. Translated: CASSPRGVYEQYF.

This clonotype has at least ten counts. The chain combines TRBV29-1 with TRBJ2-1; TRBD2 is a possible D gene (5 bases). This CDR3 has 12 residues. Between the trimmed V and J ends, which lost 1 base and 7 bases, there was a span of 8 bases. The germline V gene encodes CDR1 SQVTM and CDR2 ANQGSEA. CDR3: CSVEVGINEQFF. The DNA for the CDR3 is TGCAGCGTTGAAGTCGGGATAAATGAGCAGTTCTTC.

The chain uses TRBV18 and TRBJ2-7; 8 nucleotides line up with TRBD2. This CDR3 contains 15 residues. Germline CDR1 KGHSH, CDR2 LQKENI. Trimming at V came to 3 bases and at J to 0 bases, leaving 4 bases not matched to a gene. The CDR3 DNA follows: TGTGCCAGCTCACCCGTTAGCGGGGACTCCTACGAGCAGTACTTC. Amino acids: CASSPVSGDSYEQYF.

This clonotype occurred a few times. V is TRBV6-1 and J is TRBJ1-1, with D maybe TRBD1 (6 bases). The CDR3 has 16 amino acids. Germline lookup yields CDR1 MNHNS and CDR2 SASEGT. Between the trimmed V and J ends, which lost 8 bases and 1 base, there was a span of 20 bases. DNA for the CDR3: TGTGCCAGCCGAGGGAGGGGGATTCAAGGGAACACTGAAGCTTTCTTT. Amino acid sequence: CASRGRGIQGNTEAFF.

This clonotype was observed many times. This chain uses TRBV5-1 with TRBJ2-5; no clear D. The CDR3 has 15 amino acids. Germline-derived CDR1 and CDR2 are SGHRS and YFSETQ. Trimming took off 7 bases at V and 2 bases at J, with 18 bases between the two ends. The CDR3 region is CASVPTPKSQETQYF. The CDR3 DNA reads TGCGCCAGCGTACCCACCCCCAAGAGTCAAGAGACCCAGTACTTC.

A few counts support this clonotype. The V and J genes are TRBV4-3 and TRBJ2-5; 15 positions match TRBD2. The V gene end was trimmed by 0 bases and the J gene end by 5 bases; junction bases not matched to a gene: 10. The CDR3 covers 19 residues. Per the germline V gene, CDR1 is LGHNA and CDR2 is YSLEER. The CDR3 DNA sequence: TGCGCCAGCAGCCAAGATCACGTCCGGACTAGCGGGAGGGTGGAGACCCAGTACTTC. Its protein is CASSQDHVRTSGRVETQYF.

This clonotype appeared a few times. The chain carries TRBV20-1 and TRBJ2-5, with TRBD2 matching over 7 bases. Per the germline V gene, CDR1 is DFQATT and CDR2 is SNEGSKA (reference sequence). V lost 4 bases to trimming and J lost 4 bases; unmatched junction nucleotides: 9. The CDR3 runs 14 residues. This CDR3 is CSAIRRGRSETQYF. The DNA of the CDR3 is TGCAGTGCTATCAGGCGCGGGAGATCAGAGACCCAGTACTTC.

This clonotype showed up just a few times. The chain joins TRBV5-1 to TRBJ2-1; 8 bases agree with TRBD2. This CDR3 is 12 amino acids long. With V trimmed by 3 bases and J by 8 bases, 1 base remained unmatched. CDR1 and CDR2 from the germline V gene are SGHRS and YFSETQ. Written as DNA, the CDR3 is TGCGCCAGCAGCTCGGGGGGGGATGAGCAGTTCTTC. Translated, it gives CASSSGGDEQFF.

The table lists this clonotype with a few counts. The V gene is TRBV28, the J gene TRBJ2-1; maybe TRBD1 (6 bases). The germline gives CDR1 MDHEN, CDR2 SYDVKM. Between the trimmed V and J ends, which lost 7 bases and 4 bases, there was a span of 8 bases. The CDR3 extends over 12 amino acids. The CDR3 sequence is CASKQGYNEQFF. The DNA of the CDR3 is TGTGCCAGCAAACAGGGTTACAATGAGCAGTTCTTC. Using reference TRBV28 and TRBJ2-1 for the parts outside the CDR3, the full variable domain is DVKVTQSSRYLVKRTGEKVFLECVQDMDHENMFWYRQDPGLGLRLIYFSYDVKMKEKGDIPEGYSVSREKKERFSLILESASTNQTSMYLCASKQGYNEQFFGPGTRLTVL.

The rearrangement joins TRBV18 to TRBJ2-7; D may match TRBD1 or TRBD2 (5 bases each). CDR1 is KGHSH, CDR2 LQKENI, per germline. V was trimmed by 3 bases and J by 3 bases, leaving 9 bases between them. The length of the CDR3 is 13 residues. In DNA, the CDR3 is TGTGCCAGCTCACCCCGGGACGGCTACGAGCAGTACTTC. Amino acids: CASSPRDGYEQYF.